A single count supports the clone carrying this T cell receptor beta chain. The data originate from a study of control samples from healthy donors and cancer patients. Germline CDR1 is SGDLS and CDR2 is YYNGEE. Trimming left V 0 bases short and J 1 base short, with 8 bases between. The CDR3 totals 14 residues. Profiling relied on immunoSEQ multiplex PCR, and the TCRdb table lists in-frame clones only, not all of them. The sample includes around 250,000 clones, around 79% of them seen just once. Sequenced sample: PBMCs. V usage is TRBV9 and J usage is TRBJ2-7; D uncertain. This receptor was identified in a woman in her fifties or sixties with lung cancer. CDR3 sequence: CASSVDHLSYEQYF. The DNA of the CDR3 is TGTGCCAGCAGCGTAGATCACCTGTCCTACGAGCAGTACTTC.